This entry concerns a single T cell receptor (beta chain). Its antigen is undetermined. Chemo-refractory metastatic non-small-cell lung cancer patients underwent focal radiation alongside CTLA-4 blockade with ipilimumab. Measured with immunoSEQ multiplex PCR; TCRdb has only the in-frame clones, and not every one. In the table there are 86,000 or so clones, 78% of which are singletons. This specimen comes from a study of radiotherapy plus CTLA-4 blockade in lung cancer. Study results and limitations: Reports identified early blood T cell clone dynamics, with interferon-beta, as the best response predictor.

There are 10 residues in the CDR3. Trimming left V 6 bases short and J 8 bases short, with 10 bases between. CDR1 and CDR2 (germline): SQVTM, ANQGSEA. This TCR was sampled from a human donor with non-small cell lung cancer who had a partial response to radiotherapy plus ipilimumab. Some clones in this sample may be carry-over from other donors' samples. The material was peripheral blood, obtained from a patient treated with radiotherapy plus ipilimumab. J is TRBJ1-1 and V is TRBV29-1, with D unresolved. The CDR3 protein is CSVYMTEAFF. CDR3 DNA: TGCAGCGTCTATATGACAGAAGCTTTCTTT.